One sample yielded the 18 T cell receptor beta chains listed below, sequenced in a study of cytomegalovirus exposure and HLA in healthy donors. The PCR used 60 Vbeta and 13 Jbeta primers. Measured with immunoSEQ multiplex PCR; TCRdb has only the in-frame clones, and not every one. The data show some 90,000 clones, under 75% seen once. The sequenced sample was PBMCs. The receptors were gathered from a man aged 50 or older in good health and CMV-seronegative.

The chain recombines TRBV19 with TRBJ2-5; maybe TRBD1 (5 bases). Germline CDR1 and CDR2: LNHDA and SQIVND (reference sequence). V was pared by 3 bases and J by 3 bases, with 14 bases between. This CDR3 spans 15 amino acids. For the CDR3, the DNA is TGTGCCAGTAGTATCCCCGAGCAGGGAAAAGAGACCCAGTACTTC. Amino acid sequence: CASSIPEQGKETQYF.

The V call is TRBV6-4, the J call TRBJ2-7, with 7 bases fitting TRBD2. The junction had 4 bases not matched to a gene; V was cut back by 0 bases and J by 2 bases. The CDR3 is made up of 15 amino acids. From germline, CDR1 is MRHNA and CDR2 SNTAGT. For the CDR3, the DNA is TGTGCCAGCAGTGACTCGTCTGCGGGGGCCTACGAGCAGTACTTC. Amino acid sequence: CASSDSSAGAYEQYF.

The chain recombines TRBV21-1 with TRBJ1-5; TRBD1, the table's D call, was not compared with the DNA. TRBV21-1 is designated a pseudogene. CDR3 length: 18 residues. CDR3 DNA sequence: TGTGCCAGCAGCTCCTTGGGACAGTTAGCTTTTAGCAATCAGCCCCAGCATTTT. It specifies CASSSLGQLAFSNQPQHF.

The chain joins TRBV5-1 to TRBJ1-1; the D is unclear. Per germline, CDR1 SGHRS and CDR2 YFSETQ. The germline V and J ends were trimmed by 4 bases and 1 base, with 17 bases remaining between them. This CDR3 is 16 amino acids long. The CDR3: CASSPYYGEKNTEAFF. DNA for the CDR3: TGCGCCAGCAGCCCCTACTACGGAGAGAAGAACACTGAAGCTTTCTTT.

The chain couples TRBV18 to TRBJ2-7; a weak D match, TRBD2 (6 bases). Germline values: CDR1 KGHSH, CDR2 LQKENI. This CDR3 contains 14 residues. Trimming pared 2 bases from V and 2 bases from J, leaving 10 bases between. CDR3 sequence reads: CASSPSGRAYEQYF. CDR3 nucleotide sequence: TGTGCCAGCTCACCAAGCGGGCGCGCCTACGAGCAGTACTTC.

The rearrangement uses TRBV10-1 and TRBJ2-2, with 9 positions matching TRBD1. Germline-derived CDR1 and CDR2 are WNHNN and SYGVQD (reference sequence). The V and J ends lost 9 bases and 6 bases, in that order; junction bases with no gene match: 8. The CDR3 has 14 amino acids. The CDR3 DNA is TGCGCCAGTAGGGACAGGGAGGGATCCGGGGAGCTGTTTTTT. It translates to CASRDREGSGELFF.

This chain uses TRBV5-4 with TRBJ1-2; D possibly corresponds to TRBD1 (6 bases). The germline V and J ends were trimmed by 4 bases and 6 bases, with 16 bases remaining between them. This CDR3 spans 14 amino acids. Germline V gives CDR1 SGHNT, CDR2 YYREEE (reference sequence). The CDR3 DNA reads TGTGCCAGCAGCCAGGGGAACCGTTTCGATGGCTACACCTTC. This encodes CASSQGNRFDGYTF.

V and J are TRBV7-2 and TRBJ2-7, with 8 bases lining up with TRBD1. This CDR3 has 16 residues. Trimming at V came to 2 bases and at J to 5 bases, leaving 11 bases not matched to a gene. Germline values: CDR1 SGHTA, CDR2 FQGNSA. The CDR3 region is CASSLQFSGQGDEQYF. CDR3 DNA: TGTGCCAGCAGCTTACAGTTTTCAGGACAGGGCGACGAGCAGTACTTC.

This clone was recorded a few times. This chain's CDR3 is CAAGGPYEAFF. The CDR3 bases are TGTGCCGCAGGGGGCCCCTATGAAGCTTTCTTT. The chain links TRBV10-3 to TRBJ1-1; 8 bases line up with TRBD1. Germline CDR1 ENHRY, CDR2 SYGVKD. V shed 11 bases, J shed 7 bases, and the junction held 6 bases outside the gene matches. This CDR3 has 11 amino acids.

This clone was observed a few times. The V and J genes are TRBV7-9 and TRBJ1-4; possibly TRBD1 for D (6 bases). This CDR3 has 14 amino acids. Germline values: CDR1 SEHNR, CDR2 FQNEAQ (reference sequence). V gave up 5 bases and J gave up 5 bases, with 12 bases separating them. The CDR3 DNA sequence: TGTGCCAGCAGCCTGGACAGCCGAAATGAAAAACTGTTTTTT. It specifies CASSLDSRNEKLFF.

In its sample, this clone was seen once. This CDR3 is CATGRDRGETQYF. The CDR3 DNA follows: TGTGCCACCGGCCGGGACAGGGGGGAGACCCAGTACTTC. The chain recombines TRBV19 with TRBJ2-5; 11 bases agree with TRBD1. Germline CDR1 reads LNHDA; CDR2 reads SQIVND (reference sequence). V lost 10 bases to trimming and J lost 5 bases; unmatched junction nucleotides: 6. CDR3 length equals 13 residues.

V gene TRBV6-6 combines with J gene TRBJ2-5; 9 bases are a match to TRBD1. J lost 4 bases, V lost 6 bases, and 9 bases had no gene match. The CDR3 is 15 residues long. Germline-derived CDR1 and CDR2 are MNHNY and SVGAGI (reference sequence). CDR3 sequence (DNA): TGTGCCAGCAGACTCACAGGGGGCCTGGGAGAGACCCAGTACTTC. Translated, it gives CASRLTGGLGETQYF.

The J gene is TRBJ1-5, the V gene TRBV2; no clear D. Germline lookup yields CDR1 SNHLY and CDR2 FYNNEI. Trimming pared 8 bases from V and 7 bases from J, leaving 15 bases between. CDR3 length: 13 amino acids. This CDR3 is CASGGGERQPQHF. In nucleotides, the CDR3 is TGTGCCAGCGGAGGTGGGGAGAGACAGCCCCAGCATTTT.

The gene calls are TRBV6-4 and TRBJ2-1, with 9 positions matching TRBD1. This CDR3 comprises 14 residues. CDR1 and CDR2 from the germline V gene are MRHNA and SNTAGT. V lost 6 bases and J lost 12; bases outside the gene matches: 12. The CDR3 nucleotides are TGTGCCAGCAGAGAATTCGGACAGGGGTCAGCGCAGTTCTTC. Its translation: CASREFGQGSAQFF.

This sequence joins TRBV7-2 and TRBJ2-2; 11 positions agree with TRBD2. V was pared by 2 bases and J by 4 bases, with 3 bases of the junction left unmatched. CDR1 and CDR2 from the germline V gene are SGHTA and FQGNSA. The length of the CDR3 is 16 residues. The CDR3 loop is CASSLYGTSGTGELFF. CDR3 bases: TGTGCCAGCAGCTTATATGGGACTAGCGGCACCGGGGAGCTGTTTTTT.

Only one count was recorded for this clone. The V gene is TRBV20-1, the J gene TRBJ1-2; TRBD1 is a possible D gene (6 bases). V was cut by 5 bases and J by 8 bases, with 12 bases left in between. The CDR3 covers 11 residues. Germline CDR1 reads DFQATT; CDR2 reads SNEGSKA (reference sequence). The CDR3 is CSAEQGAGYTF. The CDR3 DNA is TGCAGTGCTGAACAGGGAGCCGGCTACACCTTC.

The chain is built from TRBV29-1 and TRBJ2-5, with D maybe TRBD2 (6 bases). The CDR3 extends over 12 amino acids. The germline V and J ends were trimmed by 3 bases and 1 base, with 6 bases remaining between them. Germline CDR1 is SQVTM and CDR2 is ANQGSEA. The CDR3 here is CSVDGGQETQYF. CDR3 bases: TGCAGCGTTGACGGGGGCCAAGAGACCCAGTACTTC.

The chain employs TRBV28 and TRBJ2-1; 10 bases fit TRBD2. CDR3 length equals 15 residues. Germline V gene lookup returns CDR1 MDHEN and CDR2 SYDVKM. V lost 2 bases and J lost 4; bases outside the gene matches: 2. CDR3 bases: TGTGCCAGCAGTTTACTAGCGGGGGTATACAATGAGCAGTTCTTC. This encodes CASSLLAGVYNEQFF.